This T cell receptor (beta chain) was sequenced in a study of metastatic and nonmetastatic thyroid tumors. Across the whole study: Where malignant and benign thyroid patients were concerned, repertoires were compared across blood and tumor or nodule tissue. Study outcomes and limitations: For both blood and tumor, malignant thyroid tumors reportedly showed significantly higher TCR beta diversity than benign nodules did.

This clone was observed a few times. Antigen unknown. Thyroid surgery was performed in patients who had received no treatment beforehand. TCRdb recomputed clones from the PCR reads via MiXCR. The table includes 35,000 to 45,000 clones, 25% to 30% detected once. This CDR3 contains 12 residues. Trimming shortened V by 5 bases and J by 4 bases, and 9 bases separated the two germline ends. In germline, CDR1 is MNHNS, CDR2 SASEGT. The origin of this receptor is a male donor with papillary thyroid cancer or a benign thyroid nodule (not recorded which). Some clones in this sample may be carry-over from other donors' samples. Sequenced: blood. The chain couples TRBV6-1 to TRBJ2-7; no definite D call. CDR3 in amino acids: CASSLSEYEQYF. The CDR3, as DNA: TGTGCCAGCAGTCTGTCGGAGTACGAGCAGTACTTC.